This TCR beta chain appears in the sequencing data of a study of brain T cells in children with intractable seizures. Libraries were prepared by immunoSEQ multiplex PCR; TCRdb keeps only in-frame clonotypes and omits some of them. The sample gives hundreds of thousands of clones, about 94% of which show up once; 5.5% to 6% is in the top ten. Specified time point: blood from clinic visit 5 months post-surgery; TSC patient then seizure free. The sequenced cases were selected for having the highest brain T cell transcript signatures. Pre-surgery treatment included at least one anti-epileptic drug. A remark on this clone: Antigen: not known.

Regarding the study as a whole: Viral specificity was inferred only from CDR3 similarity; HCMV serostatus was unknown.

Germline CDR1 is SGHRS and CDR2 is YFSETQ. CDR3 length: 15 residues. V shed 1 base, J shed 1 base, and the junction held 1 base outside the gene matches. The TCR comes from a boy under two years old with tuberous sclerosis and intractable seizures. The chain joins TRBV5-1 to TRBJ2-5, with 10 bases that match TRBD1. Sequenced material: peripheral blood, taken more than 4 months after surgery. The CDR3, as DNA: TGCGCCAGCAGCTTGAGGACAGGGGGCCAAGAGACCCAGTACTTC. Residues: CASSLRTGGQETQYF.